The following is a T cell receptor (beta chain) sequence with its context. These data originate in a study of T-cell memory formation after mild COVID-19. V lost 3 bases to trimming and J lost 4 bases; unmatched junction nucleotides: 3. The CDR3 is 15 residues long. Germline V lookup: CDR1 KGHSH, CDR2 LQKENI. TCRdb called the 5' RACE reads again in MiXCR, with one record for every CDR3 protein. The table lists about 250,000 distinct CDR3 sequences, 15% of them singletons. This receptor was obtained from an adult woman who had mild COVID-19 (a few samples of this study predate the infection). Cell type and time point are not known. Sequenced sample: PBMCs or a T cell subset sorted from them (not recorded which). This chain connects TRBV18 to TRBJ2-5; the match to TRBD2 covers 12 bases. As DNA, the CDR3 is TGTGCCAGCTCACCGACTAGCGGGAGATCAGAGACCCAGTACTTC. Translated: CASSPTSGRSETQYF.